This entry lists 28 T cell receptor beta chains sequenced from one sample in a study of shared clonotypes between healthy human individuals. The method was immunoSEQ multiplex PCR; TCRdb's version includes in-frame clones alone and lacks a portion of them. This table has over 1.4 million clones, roughly 96% appearing once. Specimen: naive CD4+ T cells sorted from blood. Subset here: CD45RA+ positively selected. These receptors originate from a man between 25 and 39 years old in good health.

This chain links TRBV27 with TRBJ2-7; D uncertain. Per the germline V gene, CDR1 is MNHEY and CDR2 is SMNVEV (reference sequence). CDR3 length equals 11 residues. V was cut by 10 bases and J by 4 bases, with 11 bases left in between. The CDR3 sequence: CATTSGYEQYF. The DNA for the CDR3 is TGTGCCACCACGTCGGGTTACGAGCAGTACTTC.

The genes are TRBV28 and TRBJ1-1; D ambiguous. V lost 6 bases to trimming and J lost 8 bases, with 10 bases between them. The CDR3 runs 11 residues. Germline CDR1 MDHEN, CDR2 SYDVKM. CDR3 sequence reads: CASRPHGEAFF. The CDR3 DNA reads TGTGCCAGCAGGCCACACGGAGAAGCTTTCTTT.

This clone showed up just a few times. The genes are TRBV4-1 and TRBJ1-2; the match to TRBD1 covers 11 bases. This CDR3 comprises 15 residues. Germline CDR1 and CDR2: MGHRA and YSYEKL. Unmatched junction bases numbered 14, after V lost 8 bases and J lost 9 bases. CDR3 residues: CASGPSRTGGRSYTF. For the CDR3, the DNA is TGCGCCAGCGGGCCTTCGAGGACAGGGGGCAGGAGCTACACCTTC.

V gene TRBV7-8 combines with J gene TRBJ1-1, with a possible D match to TRBD1 (6 bases). V shed 4 bases and J shed 1 base, with 16 bases lying between them. The CDR3 is 16 amino acids. CDR1 and CDR2 (germline): SGHVS, FQNEAQ. CDR3 protein: CASSSTTGTRNTEAFF. The CDR3, as DNA: TGTGCCAGCAGCTCAACGACCGGGACAAGGAACACTGAAGCTTTCTTT.

This clone was found once. This chain joins TRBV29-1 and TRBJ2-3, with D tentatively TRBD1 or TRBD2 (5 bases each). Germline assignment: CDR1 SQVTM and CDR2 ANQGSEA. The V and J ends lost 6 bases and 0 bases respectively, with 10 bases between them. This CDR3 comprises 13 residues. The CDR3 nucleotides are TGCAGCGTCAAAAGGGACAGCACAGATACGCAGTATTTT. Amino acid sequence: CSVKRDSTDTQYF.

The chain couples TRBV7-8 to TRBJ2-3; 12 nucleotides match TRBD2. The length of the CDR3 is 15 residues. The V and J ends lost 5 bases and 5 bases, in that order; junction bases with no gene match: 5. The germline gives CDR1 SGHVS, CDR2 FQNEAQ. In nucleotides, the CDR3 is TGTGCCAGCAGCCCACTAGCGGGGGGTGGAGATACGCAGTATTTT. The encoded protein is CASSPLAGGGDTQYF.

The chain combines TRBV28 with TRBJ1-5, with 8 bases matching TRBD1. Germline CDR1 is MDHEN and CDR2 is SYDVKM. CDR3 length: 16 residues. Unmatched junction bases numbered 5, after V lost 3 bases and J lost 1 base. The CDR3 nucleotides are TGTGCCAGCAGTTTGGTACAGGGGGTGAGCAATCAGCCCCAGCATTTT. Amino acids: CASSLVQGVSNQPQHF.

The rearrangement links TRBV28 to TRBJ2-1; 12 bases line up with TRBD2. Germline V gives CDR1 MDHEN, CDR2 SYDVKM. J lost 8 bases, V lost 5 bases, and 7 bases had no gene match. The CDR3 is made up of 15 amino acids. Here the CDR3 reads CASSGPGLAGHEQFF. As DNA, the CDR3 is TGTGCCAGCAGTGGTCCGGGACTAGCGGGCCATGAGCAGTTCTTC.

This clone was detected once. The gene calls are TRBV19 and TRBJ2-4, with 8 nucleotides matching TRBD1. Trimming cost V 5 bases and J 2 bases; bases outside gene matches: 5. CDR3 length: 15 residues. Germline V gives CDR1 LNHDA, CDR2 SQIVND (reference sequence). The CDR3 protein is CASSLRRGPKNIQYF. The CDR3 region has the DNA TGTGCCAGTAGTCTTCGCAGGGGGCCCAAAAACATTCAGTACTTC.

The rearrangement links TRBV27 to TRBJ1-5; 8 bases align to TRBD1. CDR1 is MNHEY and CDR2 is SMNVEV in the germline V gene (reference sequence). The length of the CDR3 is 16 residues. The ends lost 5 bases at V and 1 base at J; junction bases unmatched: 7. The CDR3 region is CASSPRQGQSNQPQHF. The CDR3 DNA reads TGTGCCAGCAGTCCGCGACAGGGGCAAAGCAATCAGCCCCAGCATTTT.

The chain has TRBV6-4 and TRBJ2-2; 11 nucleotides align to TRBD2. Germline CDR1 MRHNA, CDR2 SNTAGT. V lost 4 bases to trimming and J lost 4 bases; unmatched junction nucleotides: 2. The CDR3 covers 15 residues. The CDR3 nucleotides are TGTGCCAGCAGTGTTACTAGCGGGAGCACCGGGGAGCTGTTTTTT. Encoded protein: CASSVTSGSTGELFF.

This clone was seen a single time. The chain links TRBV19 to TRBJ1-2, with D possibly being TRBD1 (5 bases). From germline, CDR1 is LNHDA and CDR2 SQIVND (reference sequence). The CDR3 runs to 12 residues. V shed 5 bases and J shed 4 bases, with 8 bases lying between them. The CDR3 reads CASSPTAYGYTF. Here the CDR3 DNA reads TGTGCCAGTAGTCCGACAGCCTATGGCTACACCTTC.

This chain connects TRBV7-9 to TRBJ2-1; no clear D gene. This CDR3 comprises 14 residues. V was pared by 6 bases and J by 0 bases, with 9 bases between. Germline CDR1 reads SEHNR; CDR2 reads FQNEAQ (reference sequence). The chain's CDR3 is CASSFTPSYNEQFF. The CDR3 bases are TGTGCCAGCAGTTTTACACCCTCCTACAATGAGCAGTTCTTC.

The V call is TRBV5-4, the J call TRBJ1-1, with D unclear. The CDR3 length is 16 residues. The V and J ends lost 2 bases and 1 base respectively, with 15 bases between them. Germline CDR1 reads SGHNT; CDR2 reads YYREEE (reference sequence). The DNA of the CDR3 is TGTGCCAGCAGCTTACCTCGGGCAGCGCAGAACACTGAAGCTTTCTTT. It yields the protein CASSLPRAAQNTEAFF.

Comment on this clone: The same CDR3 can be traced to other DNA sequences in this sample. The gene calls are TRBV7-3 and TRBJ2-2, with D unresolved. Germline CDR1 and CDR2: SGHTA and FQGTGA. The germline V and J ends were trimmed by 0 bases and 1 base, with 3 bases remaining between them. This CDR3 contains 14 residues. CDR3 nucleotide sequence: TGTGCCAGCAGCTTAACGGGGAACACCGGGGAGCTGTTTTTT. Translated, it gives CASSLTGNTGELFF.

A single count supports this clone. The rearrangement links TRBV19 to TRBJ2-3, with 11 bases fitting TRBD2. The CDR3 covers 16 residues. V was clipped by 3 bases and J by 2 bases; unmatched bases: 4. Per the germline V gene, CDR1 is LNHDA and CDR2 is SQIVND (reference sequence). CDR3 coding DNA: TGTGCCAGTAGTATCCGACTAGCGGGATTCACAGATACGCAGTATTTT. Translating it yields CASSIRLAGFTDTQYF.

To note about this clone: This clone may be a read error of a much larger clone one base away. The chain recombines TRBV7-8 with TRBJ2-5; no definite D call. CDR3 length: 10 residues. Germline assignment: CDR1 SGHVS and CDR2 FQNEAQ. Trimming stripped 6 bases from V and 4 bases from J, with 3 bases between. The CDR3 nucleotides are TGTGCCAGCAGTGGAGAGACCCAGTACTTC. Protein sequence: CASSGETQYF.

The V and J genes are TRBV5-4 and TRBJ2-3; the D is unclear. Per germline, CDR1 SGHNT and CDR2 YYREEE (reference sequence). V was cut by 2 bases and J by 0 bases, with 4 bases left in between. This CDR3 is 13 amino acids long. The CDR3 here is CASSFYSTDTQYF. CDR3 coding DNA: TGTGCCAGCAGCTTCTACAGCACAGATACGCAGTATTTT.

V is TRBV2 and J is TRBJ2-7; unclear D gene. This CDR3 spans 16 amino acids. Trimming stripped 1 base from V and 4 bases from J, with 17 bases between. The germline V gene encodes CDR1 SNHLY and CDR2 FYNNEI. The CDR3 DNA reads as TGTGCCAGCAGTGAAGGTCCGACACATTCTCTATACGAGCAGTACTTC. This codes for CASSEGPTHSLYEQYF.

This rearrangement joins TRBV27 to TRBJ1-5, with D perhaps TRBD1 (6 bases). From germline, CDR1 is MNHEY and CDR2 SMNVEV (reference sequence). This CDR3 comprises 13 residues. Trimming stripped 6 bases from V and 2 bases from J, with 8 bases between. This CDR3 reads CASRQGGNQPQHF. CDR3 nucleotides: TGTGCCAGCAGACAGGGTGGCAATCAGCCCCAGCATTTT.

Details on this clone: Additional DNA sequences in this sample encode the identical CDR3. V and J are TRBV7-9 and TRBJ1-2; 7 nucleotides match TRBD1. The CDR3 totals 14 residues. Germline V CDR1 and CDR2: SEHNR, FQNEAQ (reference sequence). V dropped 5 bases and J dropped 4; count of bases not matched to a gene: 7. DNA for the CDR3: TGTGCCAGCAGCCCTCGACAGGGTTCCTATGGCTACACCTTC. This encodes CASSPRQGSYGYTF.

This rearrangement joins TRBV10-3 to TRBJ2-7, with 7 bases lining up with TRBD2. With 3 bases clipped from V and 0 bases from J, the junction kept 11 bases outside the gene matches. CDR1 ENHRY and CDR2 SYGVKD come from the germline V gene. CDR3 size: 17 residues. The CDR3 spells CAISEASQGLHSYEQYF. The CDR3 region has the DNA TGTGCCATCAGTGAAGCGTCGCAGGGACTACACTCCTACGAGCAGTACTTC.

With regard to this clone: The sample carries other DNA sequences with the same CDR3. The chain employs TRBV5-1 and TRBJ2-5; D might be TRBD1 (7 bases). The CDR3 runs 14 residues. V lost 4 bases, J lost 2 bases, and 12 bases lay in between. Germline CDR1 is SGHRS and CDR2 is YFSETQ. The CDR3: CASSTQGRQETQYF. As DNA, the CDR3 is TGCGCCAGCAGCACACAGGGGAGGCAAGAGACCCAGTACTTC.

The rearrangement joins TRBV5-1 to TRBJ2-7; 8 bases map to TRBD1. With V trimmed by 0 bases and J by 3 bases, 11 bases remained unmatched. The germline V gene has CDR1 SGHRS and CDR2 YFSETQ. The CDR3 extends over 17 amino acids. The CDR3 bases are TGCGCCAGCAGCTTGGGACAGGGGACGGGCCCTGGCTACGAGCAGTACTTC. It translates to CASSLGQGTGPGYEQYF.

The J gene is TRBJ2-3, the V gene TRBV7-9; maybe TRBD1 (7 bases). Between the trimmed V and J ends, which lost 7 bases and 0 bases, there was a span of 11 bases. The length of the CDR3 is 14 residues. Looked up from germline, CDR1 is SEHNR and CDR2 is FQNEAQ (reference sequence). The CDR3 bases are TGTGCCAGCAAAGCAGGGGGGAGCACAGATACGCAGTATTTT. It is translated as CASKAGGSTDTQYF.

This clone occurred once. The V call is TRBV25-1, the J call TRBJ2-7; D gene ambiguous. This CDR3 comprises 13 residues. Germline CDR1 MGHDK, CDR2 SYGVNS. V gave up 4 bases and J gave up 0 bases, with 7 bases separating them. The DNA of the CDR3 is TGTGCCAGCAGTGCGACCCCCTCCTACGAGCAGTACTTC. The encoded protein is CASSATPSYEQYF.

The V call is TRBV14, the J call TRBJ2-7; the match to TRBD2 covers 8 bases. Germline V gene sequence: CDR1 SGHDN, CDR2 FVKESK. Trimming at V came to 3 bases and at J to 2 bases, leaving 3 bases not matched to a gene. The CDR3 runs to 14 residues. The CDR3 is CASSHGGGTYEQYF. In DNA, the CDR3 is TGTGCCAGCAGCCATGGCGGGGGGACCTACGAGCAGTACTTC. Supplemented by reference TRBV14 and TRBJ2-7, the full variable domain reads EAGVTQFPSHSVIEKGQTVTLRCDPISGHDNLYWYRRVMGKEIKFLLHFVKESKQDESGMPNNRFLAERTGGTYSTLKVQPAELEDSGVYFCASSHGGGTYEQYFGPGTRLTVT.

The chain combines TRBV5-1 with TRBJ2-5; 10 nucleotides line up with TRBD1. The J segment lost 5 bases and the V segment lost 0 bases, leaving 7 bases of the junction unmatched. Germline V lookup: CDR1 SGHRS, CDR2 YFSETQ. This CDR3 contains 16 residues. CDR3 in amino acids: CASSLGATGGFETQYF. CDR3 nucleotide sequence: TGCGCCAGCAGCTTGGGTGCGACAGGGGGCTTTGAGACCCAGTACTTC.